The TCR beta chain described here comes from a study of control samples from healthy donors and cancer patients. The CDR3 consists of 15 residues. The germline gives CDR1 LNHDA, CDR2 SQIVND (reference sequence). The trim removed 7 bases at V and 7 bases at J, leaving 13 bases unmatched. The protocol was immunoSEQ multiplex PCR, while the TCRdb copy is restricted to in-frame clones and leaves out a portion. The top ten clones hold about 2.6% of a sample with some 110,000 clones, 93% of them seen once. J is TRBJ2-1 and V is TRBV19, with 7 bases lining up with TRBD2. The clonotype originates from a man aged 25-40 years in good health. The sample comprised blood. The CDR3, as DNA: TGTGCCAGTACCCGTGGGGGGGGGTTAGGGAATGAGCAGTTCTTC. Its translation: CASTRGGGLGNEQFF.